The 5 T cell receptor beta chains below come from one sample, sequenced in a study of blood T cell repertoires in COVID-19. Here immunoSEQ multiplex PCR was the method, and the copy in TCRdb shows in-frame clones only, minus some. The table lists around 130,000 clones, approximately 84% of them singletons. Sequenced material: peripheral blood. The receptors shown here come from a woman of 80 years or more with acute or convalescent COVID-19.

The chain has TRBV9 and TRBJ2-1, with 10 bases that match TRBD2. This CDR3 region has 15 residues. V lost 4 bases, J lost 2 bases, and 3 bases stayed unmatched. Per the germline V gene, CDR1 is SGDLS and CDR2 is YYNGEE. In DNA form, the CDR3 reads TGTGCCAGCAGCCCACTAGCGGGGACCTACAATGAGCAGTTCTTC. Amino acids: CASSPLAGTYNEQFF.

The chain combines TRBV19 with TRBJ2-1, with 14 bases identical to TRBD2. The germline V gene encodes CDR1 LNHDA and CDR2 SQIVND (reference sequence). With 7 bases clipped from V and 7 bases from J, the junction kept 6 bases outside the gene matches. The length of the CDR3 is 15 residues. The CDR3 DNA reads as TGTGCCAGTATGGGACTAGCGGGAGTTGGTAATGAGCAGTTCTTC. This encodes CASMGLAGVGNEQFF.

This clone was seen just once. The chain employs TRBV19 and TRBJ1-3; 9 nucleotides agree with TRBD1. The CDR3 length is 14 residues. V was pared by 7 bases and J by 2 bases, with 3 bases of the junction left unmatched. Per the germline V gene, CDR1 is LNHDA and CDR2 is SQIVND (reference sequence). The CDR3 loop is CASKQGATGNTIYF. The CDR3 coding sequence is TGTGCCAGTAAACAGGGGGCGACTGGAAACACCATATATTTT.

This chain connects TRBV9 to TRBJ2-1, with 9 nucleotides matching TRBD2. The CDR3 consists of 16 residues. Germline CDR1 and CDR2: SGDLS and YYNGEE. With V trimmed by 0 bases and J by 7 bases, 8 bases remained unmatched. CDR3 sequence reads: CASSVEGGGARNEQFF. The CDR3 DNA is TGTGCCAGCAGCGTAGAGGGCGGGGGGGCTCGGAATGAGCAGTTCTTC. The full variable domain, completed using reference TRBV9 and TRBJ2-1, is DSGVTQTPKHLITATGQRVTLRCSPRSGDLSVYWYQQSLDQGLQFLIQYYNGEERAKGNILERFSAQQFPDLHSELNLSSLELGDSALYFCASSVEGGGARNEQFFGPGTRLTVL.

The genes are TRBV3-1 (or the pseudogene TRBV3-2) and TRBJ1-2; D uncertain. From germline, CDR1 is LGHDT and CDR2 YNNKEL (reference sequence). The CDR3 totals 14 residues. V shed 0 bases and J shed 4 bases, with 9 bases lying between them. This CDR3 is CASSQESGPYGYTF. The CDR3 nucleotides are TGTGCCAGCAGCCAAGAGTCCGGTCCCTATGGCTACACCTTC.